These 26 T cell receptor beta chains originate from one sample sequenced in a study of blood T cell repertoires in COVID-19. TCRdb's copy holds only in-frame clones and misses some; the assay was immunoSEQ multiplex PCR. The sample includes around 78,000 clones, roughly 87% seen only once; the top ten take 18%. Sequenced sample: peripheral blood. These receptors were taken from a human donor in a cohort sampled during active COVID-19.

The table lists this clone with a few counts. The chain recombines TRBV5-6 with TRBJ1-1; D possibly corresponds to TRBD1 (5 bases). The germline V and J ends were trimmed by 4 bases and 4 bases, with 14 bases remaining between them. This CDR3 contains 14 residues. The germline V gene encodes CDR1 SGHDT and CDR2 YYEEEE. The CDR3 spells CASSLYRRGTEAFF. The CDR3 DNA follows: TGTGCCAGCAGCCTCTACCGGAGGGGCACTGAAGCTTTCTTT.

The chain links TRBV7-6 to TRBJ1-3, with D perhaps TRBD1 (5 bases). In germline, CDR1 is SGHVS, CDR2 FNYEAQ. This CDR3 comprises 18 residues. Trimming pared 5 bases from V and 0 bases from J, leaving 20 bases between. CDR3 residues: CASSLLGGQAFSGNTIYF. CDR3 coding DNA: TGTGCCAGCAGCCTACTGGGGGGTCAAGCCTTCTCTGGAAACACCATATATTTT.

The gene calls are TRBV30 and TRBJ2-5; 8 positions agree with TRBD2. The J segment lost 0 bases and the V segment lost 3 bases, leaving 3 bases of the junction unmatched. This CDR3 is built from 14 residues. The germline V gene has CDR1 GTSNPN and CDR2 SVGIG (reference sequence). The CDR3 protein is CAWSGGADQETQYF. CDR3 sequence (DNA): TGTGCCTGGAGCGGGGGGGCCGACCAAGAGACCCAGTACTTC.

CDR3 loop: CAWGLAAPGYF. The CDR3 region has the DNA TGTGCCTGGGGCCTTGCCGCGCCGGGGTACTTC. V is TRBV30 and J is TRBJ2-5; D gene ambiguous. V lost 5 bases, J lost 13 bases, and 17 bases lay in between. Per the germline V gene, CDR1 is GTSNPN and CDR2 is SVGIG (reference sequence). CDR3 size: 11 residues.

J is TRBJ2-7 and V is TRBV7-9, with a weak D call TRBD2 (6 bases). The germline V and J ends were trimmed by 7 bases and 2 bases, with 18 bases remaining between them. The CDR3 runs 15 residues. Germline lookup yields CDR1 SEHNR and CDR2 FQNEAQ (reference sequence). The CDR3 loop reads CASTPTSFNPYEQYF. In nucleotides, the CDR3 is TGTGCCAGCACCCCCACTAGCTTCAATCCCTACGAGCAGTACTTC.

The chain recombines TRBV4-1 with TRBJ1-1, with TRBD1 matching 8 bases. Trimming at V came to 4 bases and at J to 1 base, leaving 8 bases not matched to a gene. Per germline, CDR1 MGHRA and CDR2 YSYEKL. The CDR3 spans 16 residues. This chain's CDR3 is CASSLQTGDPNTEAFF. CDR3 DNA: TGCGCCAGCAGCCTACAGACAGGGGATCCGAACACTGAAGCTTTCTTT.

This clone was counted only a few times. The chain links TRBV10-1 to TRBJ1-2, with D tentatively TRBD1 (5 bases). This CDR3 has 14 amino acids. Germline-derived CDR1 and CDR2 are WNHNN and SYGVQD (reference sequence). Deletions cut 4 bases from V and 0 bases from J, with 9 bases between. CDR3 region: CASSGTNPNYGYTF. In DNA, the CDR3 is TGCGCCAGCAGTGGGACAAACCCTAACTATGGCTACACCTTC.

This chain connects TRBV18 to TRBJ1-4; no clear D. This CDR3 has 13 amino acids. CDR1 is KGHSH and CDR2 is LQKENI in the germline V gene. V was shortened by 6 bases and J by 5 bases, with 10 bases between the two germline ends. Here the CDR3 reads CASSEQPNEKLFF. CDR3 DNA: TGTGCCAGCTCTGAACAGCCAAATGAAAAACTGTTTTTT.

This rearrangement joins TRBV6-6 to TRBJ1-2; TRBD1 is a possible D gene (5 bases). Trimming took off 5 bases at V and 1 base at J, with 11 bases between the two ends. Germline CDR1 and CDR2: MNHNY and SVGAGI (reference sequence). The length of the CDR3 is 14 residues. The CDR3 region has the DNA TGTGCCAGCAGTGGAGGGGCTATTAACTATGGCTACACCTTC. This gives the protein CASSGGAINYGYTF.

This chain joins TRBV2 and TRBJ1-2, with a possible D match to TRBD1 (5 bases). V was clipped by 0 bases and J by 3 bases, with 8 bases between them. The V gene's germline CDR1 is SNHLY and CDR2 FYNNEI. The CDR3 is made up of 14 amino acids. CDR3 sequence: CASSEAGGDYGYTF. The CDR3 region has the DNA TGTGCCAGCAGTGAAGCAGGAGGGGACTATGGCTACACCTTC.

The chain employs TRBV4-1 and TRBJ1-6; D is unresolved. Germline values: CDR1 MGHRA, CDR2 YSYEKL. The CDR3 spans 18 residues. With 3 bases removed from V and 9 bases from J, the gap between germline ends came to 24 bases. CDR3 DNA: TGCGCCAGCAGCCAGAACCTTATCTCCGGTACAGAATCTTCACCCCTCCACTTT. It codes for CASSQNLISGTESSPLHF.

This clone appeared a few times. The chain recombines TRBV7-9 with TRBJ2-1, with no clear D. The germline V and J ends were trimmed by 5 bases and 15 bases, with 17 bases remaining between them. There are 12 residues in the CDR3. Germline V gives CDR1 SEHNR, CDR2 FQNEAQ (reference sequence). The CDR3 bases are TGTGCCAGCAGCCCCCAGACTGGTAATCGGTTCTTC. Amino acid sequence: CASSPQTGNRFF.

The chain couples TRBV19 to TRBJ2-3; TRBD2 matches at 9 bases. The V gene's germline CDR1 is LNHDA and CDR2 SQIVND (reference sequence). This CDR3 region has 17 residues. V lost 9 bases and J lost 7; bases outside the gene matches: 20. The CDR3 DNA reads TGTGCCAGCCGCACCCACGGCCCTCTAGCGGGAAGGTATACGCAGTATTTT. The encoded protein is CASRTHGPLAGRYTQYF.

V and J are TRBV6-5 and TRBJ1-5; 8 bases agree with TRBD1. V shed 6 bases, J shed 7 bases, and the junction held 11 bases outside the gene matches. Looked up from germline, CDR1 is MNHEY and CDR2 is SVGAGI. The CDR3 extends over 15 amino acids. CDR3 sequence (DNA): TGTGCCAGCAGCCTAGCAGGGGGCTCGGGGCAGCCCCAGCATTTT. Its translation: CASSLAGGSGQPQHF.

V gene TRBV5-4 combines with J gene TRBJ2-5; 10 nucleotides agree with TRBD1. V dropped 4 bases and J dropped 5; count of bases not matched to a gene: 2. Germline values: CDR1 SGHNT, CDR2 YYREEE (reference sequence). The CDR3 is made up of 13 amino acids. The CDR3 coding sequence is TGTGCCAGCAGCGTGGGACAGGGGGAGACCCAGTACTTC. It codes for CASSVGQGETQYF.

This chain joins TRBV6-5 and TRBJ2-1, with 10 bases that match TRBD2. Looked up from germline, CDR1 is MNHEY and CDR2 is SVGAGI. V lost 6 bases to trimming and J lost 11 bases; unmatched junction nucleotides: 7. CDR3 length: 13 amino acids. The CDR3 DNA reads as TGTGCCAGCAGCAGCGGGGGGGCGATAAAGCAGTTCTTC. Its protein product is CASSSGGAIKQFF.

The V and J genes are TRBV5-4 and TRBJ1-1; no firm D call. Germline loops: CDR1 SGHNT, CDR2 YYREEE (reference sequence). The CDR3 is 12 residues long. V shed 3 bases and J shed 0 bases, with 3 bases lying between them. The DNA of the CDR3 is TGTGCCAGCAGCTCTATGAACACTGAAGCTTTCTTT. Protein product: CASSSMNTEAFF.

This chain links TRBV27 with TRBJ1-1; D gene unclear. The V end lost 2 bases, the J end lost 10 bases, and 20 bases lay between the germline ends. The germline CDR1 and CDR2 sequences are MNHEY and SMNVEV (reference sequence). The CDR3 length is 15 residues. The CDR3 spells CASSLGVAGHSGAFF. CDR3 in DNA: TGTGCCAGCAGTTTAGGGGTGGCCGGCCATAGCGGAGCTTTCTTT.

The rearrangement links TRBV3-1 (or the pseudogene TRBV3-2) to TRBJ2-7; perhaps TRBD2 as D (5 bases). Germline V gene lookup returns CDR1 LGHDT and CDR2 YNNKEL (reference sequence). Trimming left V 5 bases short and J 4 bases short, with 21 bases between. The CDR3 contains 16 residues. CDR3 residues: CASSYRLTNVLYEQYF. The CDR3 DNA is TGTGCCAGCAGCTACCGACTAACTAATGTTTTGTACGAGCAGTACTTC.

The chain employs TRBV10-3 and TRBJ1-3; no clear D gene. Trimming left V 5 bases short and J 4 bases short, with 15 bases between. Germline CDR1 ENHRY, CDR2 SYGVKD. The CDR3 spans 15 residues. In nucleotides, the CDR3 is TGTGCCATCAGTAGGGAGTGGTCCTCCGGAAACACCATATATTTT. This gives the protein CAISREWSSGNTIYF.

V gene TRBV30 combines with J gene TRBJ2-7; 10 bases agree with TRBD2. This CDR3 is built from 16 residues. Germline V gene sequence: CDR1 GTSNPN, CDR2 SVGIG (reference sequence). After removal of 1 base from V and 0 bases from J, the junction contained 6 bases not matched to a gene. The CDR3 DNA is TGTGCCTGGAGTGGCCTAGCGGGGGTCAGCTCCTACGAGCAGTACTTC. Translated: CAWSGLAGVSSYEQYF.

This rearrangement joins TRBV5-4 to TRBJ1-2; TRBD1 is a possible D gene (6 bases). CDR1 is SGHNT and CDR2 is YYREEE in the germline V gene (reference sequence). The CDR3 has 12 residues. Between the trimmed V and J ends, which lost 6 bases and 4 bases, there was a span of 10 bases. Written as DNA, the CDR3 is TGTGCCAGCAATATGGACAGCTATGGCTACACCTTC. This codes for CASNMDSYGYTF.

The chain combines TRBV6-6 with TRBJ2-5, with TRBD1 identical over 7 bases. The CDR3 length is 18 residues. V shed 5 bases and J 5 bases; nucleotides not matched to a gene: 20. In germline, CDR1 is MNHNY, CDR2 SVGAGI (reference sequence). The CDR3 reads CASSPRQGRFNIGETQYF. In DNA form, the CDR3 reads TGTGCCAGCAGTCCCAGACAGGGAAGGTTTAATATCGGGGAGACCCAGTACTTC.

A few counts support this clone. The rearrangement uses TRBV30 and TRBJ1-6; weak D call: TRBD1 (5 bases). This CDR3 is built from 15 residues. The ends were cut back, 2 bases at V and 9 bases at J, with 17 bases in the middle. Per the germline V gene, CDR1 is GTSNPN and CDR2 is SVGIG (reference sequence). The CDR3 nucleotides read TGTGCCTGGAGTCTGAGCCAGGGCTGGGGTTCACCCCTCCACTTT. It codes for CAWSLSQGWGSPLHF.

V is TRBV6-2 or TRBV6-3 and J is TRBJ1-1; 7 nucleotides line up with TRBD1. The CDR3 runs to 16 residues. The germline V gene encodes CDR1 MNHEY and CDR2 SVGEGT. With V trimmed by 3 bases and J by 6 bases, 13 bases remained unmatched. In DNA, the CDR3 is TGTGCCAGCAGTTATGGGAACACAGGGGTTCTGGCTGAAGCTTTCTTT. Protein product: CASSYGNTGVLAEAFF.

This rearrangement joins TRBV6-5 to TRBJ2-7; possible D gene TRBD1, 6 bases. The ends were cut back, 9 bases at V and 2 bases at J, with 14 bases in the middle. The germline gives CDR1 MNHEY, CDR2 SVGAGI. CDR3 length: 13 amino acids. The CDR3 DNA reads TGTGCCAGGTCGATAGACAGGACCTACGAGCAGTACTTC. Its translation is CARSIDRTYEQYF.